This T cell receptor (beta chain) was documented in a study of PD-1 blockade in classical Hodgkin lymphoma. Sequencing used immunoSEQ multiplex PCR; TCRdb keeps in-frame clones, though not all of them. The data hold about 97,000 clones, with approximately 80% observed a single time. The germline gives CDR1 SEHNR, CDR2 FQNEAQ (reference sequence). The V end was cut by 4 bases, the J end by 1 base, with 7 bases between. The CDR3 has 13 residues. Each patient's relapse followed autologous stem cell transplantation, and brentuximab vedotin exposure varied. The source of this sequence is a human donor with classical Hodgkin lymphoma. The sequencing used peripheral blood mononuclear cells (PBMCs), collected at baseline. V usage is TRBV7-9 and J usage is TRBJ1-1; tentative D call: TRBD1 (6 bases). The CDR3 reads CASSYRENTEAFF. The CDR3 DNA sequence: TGTGCCAGCAGCTACAGGGAGAACACTGAAGCTTTCTTT.